Below, 24 T cell receptor beta chains from the same sample are listed, as sequenced in a study of control samples from healthy donors and cancer patients. Some clones are missing from TCRdb's copy, which holds only in-frame ones; the method was immunoSEQ multiplex PCR. In the table there are more than 20,000 clones, approximately 90% of which are singletons. Sequences were obtained from PBMCs. The receptors were gathered from a man aged 50-59 years with lung cancer.

The chain couples TRBV5-4 to TRBJ2-7; 11 positions match TRBD2. CDR3 size: 16 residues. Germline lookup yields CDR1 SGHNT and CDR2 YYREEE (reference sequence). Unmatched junction bases numbered 3, after V lost 0 bases and J lost 1 base. The CDR3 DNA reads TGTGCCAGCAGCTTGGGACTAGCGGGGATATCCTACGAGCAGTACTTC. This gives the protein CASSLGLAGISYEQYF.

The rearrangement joins TRBV5-5 to TRBJ1-1; TRBD1 is a possible D gene (5 bases). The germline V gene has CDR1 SGHKS and CDR2 YYEKEE (reference sequence). V was clipped by 2 bases and J by 1 base, with 9 bases between them. The CDR3 is 14 amino acids. The CDR3 region has the DNA TGTGCCAGCAGCTTTTGGGGCGCGAACACTGAAGCTTTCTTT. Encoded protein: CASSFWGANTEAFF.

The chain carries TRBV3-1 (or the pseudogene TRBV3-2) and TRBJ2-5; D may correspond to TRBD1 or TRBD2 (5 bases each). The CDR3 covers 15 residues. The V and J ends lost 0 bases and 2 bases respectively, with 10 bases between them. Germline assignment: CDR1 LGHDT and CDR2 YNNKEL (reference sequence). The CDR3 DNA is TGTGCCAGCAGCCAAGACAGGGAGTCTCAAGAGACCCAGTACTTC. Residues: CASSQDRESQETQYF.

This clone was picked up one time. This chain uses TRBV6-5 with TRBJ1-2; TRBD1 might be the D (6 bases). With 0 bases removed from V and 2 bases from J, the gap between germline ends came to 7 bases. This CDR3 is 14 amino acids long. The germline CDR1 and CDR2 sequences are MNHEY and SVGAGI. The CDR3 nucleotides read TGTGCCAGCAGTTACTCAGGGGGAAACTATGGCTACACCTTC. Protein product: CASSYSGGNYGYTF.

This chain links TRBV20-1 with TRBJ2-3; TRBD2 might be the D (5 bases). The CDR3 length is 15 residues. CDR1 and CDR2 (germline): DFQATT, SNEGSKA (reference sequence). V was trimmed by 3 bases and J by 2 bases, leaving 15 bases between them. CDR3 sequence (DNA): TGCAGTGCTAGTTTCGGGGTCGGACCCACAGATACGCAGTATTTT. It encodes CSASFGVGPTDTQYF.

The chain combines TRBV7-6 with TRBJ2-1, with D perhaps TRBD2 (6 bases). The germline CDR1 and CDR2 sequences are SGHVS and FNYEAQ. V was cut by 1 base and J by 4 bases, with 14 bases left in between. This CDR3 is built from 16 residues. The CDR3 nucleotides are TGTGCCAGCAGCTTAGTTGGGGTAGCGGAGTACAATGAGCAGTTCTTC. Amino acid sequence: CASSLVGVAEYNEQFF.

The chain links TRBV27 to TRBJ1-6; D is undetermined. Germline CDR1 reads MNHEY; CDR2 reads SMNVEV (reference sequence). Trimming pared 2 bases from V and 6 bases from J, leaving 5 bases between. The CDR3 is 13 residues long. Here the CDR3 reads CASSLDFNSPLHF. In nucleotides, the CDR3 is TGTGCCAGCAGTTTAGACTTTAATTCACCCCTCCACTTT.

V and J are TRBV10-3 and TRBJ1-1; 7 nucleotides match TRBD1. The V segment lost 7 bases and the J segment 0 bases; nucleotides outside the gene matches: 5. Germline assignment: CDR1 ENHRY and CDR2 SYGVKD. The CDR3 covers 14 residues. CDR3 nucleotides: TGTGCCATCAATGGGGGGACAGTGAACACTGAAGCTTTCTTT. It encodes CAINGGTVNTEAFF.

The rearrangement links TRBV5-3 to TRBJ1-5, with 10 bases lining up with TRBD1. TRBV5-3 is placed among ORFs of uncertain function. This CDR3 is 16 amino acids long. After removal of 4 bases from V and 1 base from J, the junction contained 5 bases not matched to a gene. This CDR3 is CARSPDRGGSNQPQHF. The CDR3 coding sequence is TGTGCCAGAAGCCCGGACAGGGGGGGAAGCAATCAGCCCCAGCATTTT.

V and J are TRBV7-2 and TRBJ2-2; maybe TRBD1 (5 bases). Germline V gives CDR1 SGHTA, CDR2 FQGNSA. This CDR3 spans 14 amino acids. Trimming shortened V by 5 bases and J by 2 bases, and 9 bases separated the two germline ends. The chain's CDR3 is CASSRDSNTGELFF. CDR3 nucleotides: TGTGCCAGCAGCCGCGACAGTAACACCGGGGAGCTGTTTTTT.

V and J are TRBV6-6 and TRBJ2-4, with TRBD2 identical over 10 bases. V lost 6 bases to trimming and J lost 1 base; unmatched junction nucleotides: 6. The CDR3 covers 16 residues. Germline values: CDR1 MNHNY, CDR2 SVGAGI (reference sequence). CDR3: CASRPVSGGAKNIQYF. DNA of the CDR3: TGTGCCAGCAGACCCGTTAGCGGGGGGGCCAAAAACATTCAGTACTTC.

The CDR3 region has the DNA TGCAGCGTTGAGGGCTTACCGGGGGGGTCCTACGAGCAGTACTTC. It yields the protein CSVEGLPGGSYEQYF. The chain uses TRBV29-1 and TRBJ2-7; TRBD2 matches at 8 bases. Per the germline V gene, CDR1 is SQVTM and CDR2 is ANQGSEA. Losses at the gene ends were 3 bases for V and 1 base for J; bases not matched to a gene: 8. This CDR3 comprises 15 residues.

The chain uses TRBV30 and TRBJ1-1; D not certain. Per germline, CDR1 GTSNPN and CDR2 SVGIG (reference sequence). Trimming stripped 0 bases from V and 2 bases from J, with 7 bases between. The CDR3 runs 13 residues. DNA of the CDR3: TGTGCCTGGAGTGTACAAGAAAACACTGAAGCTTTCTTT. This gives the protein CAWSVQENTEAFF.

The J gene is TRBJ1-2, the V gene TRBV6-5, with D possibly being TRBD1 (6 bases). Germline CDR1 MNHEY, CDR2 SVGAGI. The CDR3 is 13 amino acids. V lost 7 bases and J lost 4, with 13 bases in between. Here the CDR3 reads CASIRGDGYGYTF. CDR3 DNA: TGTGCCAGCATTAGGGGGGATGGCTATGGCTACACCTTC.

The chain links TRBV28 to TRBJ2-7; 8 nucleotides align to TRBD1. Germline CDR1 and CDR2: MDHEN and SYDVKM. The CDR3 has 14 residues. The J segment lost 3 bases and the V segment lost 2 bases, leaving 3 bases of the junction unmatched. CDR3 DNA sequence: TGTGCCAGCAGTTTAGGGGGACAGGACTACGAGCAGTACTTC. Translation gives CASSLGGQDYEQYF.

V usage is TRBV12-5 and J usage is TRBJ1-1; 9 bases match TRBD1. The V and J ends lost 0 bases and 0 bases, in that order; junction bases with no gene match: 8. Per the germline V gene, CDR1 is LGHNT and CDR2 is FRNRAP. This CDR3 is built from 18 residues. In nucleotides, the CDR3 is TGTGCTAGTGGTTTGGTACTCGGGACAGGGACAATGAACACTGAAGCTTTCTTT. Amino acids: CASGLVLGTGTMNTEAFF. Filled out from reference TRBV12-5 and TRBJ1-1, the complete variable domain reads DARVTQTPRHKVTEMGQEVTMRCQPILGHNTVFWYRQTMMQGLELLAYFRNRAPLDDSGMPKDRFSAEMPDATLATLKIQPSEPRDSAVYFCASGLVLGTGTMNTEAFFGQGTRLTVV.

V usage is TRBV11-2 and J usage is TRBJ1-4; D not resolved. There are 12 residues in the CDR3. Germline V CDR1 and CDR2: SGHAT, FQNNGV. V dropped 3 bases and J dropped 4 bases, with 3 bases sitting between them. As DNA, the CDR3 is TGTGCCAGCAGCTTTCTTAATGAAAAACTGTTTTTT. Protein: CASSFLNEKLFF.

This clone was recorded only once. The CDR3 DNA follows: TGTGCCAGTCTGGCCGGGGACAGTAGCAATCAGCCCCAGCATTTT. The encoded protein is CASLAGDSSNQPQHF. This chain links TRBV19 with TRBJ1-5, with 7 bases identical to TRBD1. The CDR3 covers 15 residues. Trimming took 8 bases from V and 0 from J; bases not matched to a gene: 7. Looked up from germline, CDR1 is LNHDA and CDR2 is SQIVND (reference sequence). The whole variable domain, remainder taken from reference TRBV19 and TRBJ1-5, is DGGITQSPKYLFRKEGQNVTLSCEQNLNHDAMYWYRQDPGQGLRLIYYSQIVNDFQKGDIAEGYSVSREKKESFPLTVTSAQKNPTAFYLCASLAGDSSNQPQHFGDGTRLSIL.

The V gene is TRBV10-2, the J gene TRBJ2-1; 9 nucleotides match TRBD2. Per germline, CDR1 WSHSY and CDR2 SAAADI. The CDR3 has 15 residues. The V gene end was trimmed by 6 bases and the J gene end by 7 bases; junction bases not matched to a gene: 10. The CDR3 spells CASRTLAGPGNEQFF. CDR3 DNA sequence: TGCGCCAGCAGAACTCTAGCGGGGCCTGGGAATGAGCAGTTCTTC.

The V gene is TRBV27, the J gene TRBJ2-7; D uncertain. The germline V gene encodes CDR1 MNHEY and CDR2 SMNVEV (reference sequence). This CDR3 has 14 residues. Trimming removed 4 bases at V and 3 bases at J, with 13 bases between. The CDR3 protein is CASSSLILGYEQYF. CDR3 DNA: TGTGCCAGCAGTTCTCTCATCTTGGGCTACGAGCAGTACTTC.

The rearrangement joins TRBV6-5 to TRBJ2-5; D not certain. Germline CDR1 is MNHEY and CDR2 is SVGAGI. Trimming removed 0 bases at V and 2 bases at J, with 13 bases between. The CDR3 is 16 amino acids. The chain's CDR3 is CASSYSIWNRQETQYF. The CDR3, as DNA: TGTGCCAGCAGTTACTCTATTTGGAACAGACAAGAGACCCAGTACTTC.

This clone was counted once. The chain recombines TRBV10-3 with TRBJ1-1; 9 bases map to TRBD1. This CDR3 has 15 residues. V was pared by 7 bases and J by 0 bases, with 6 bases of the junction left unmatched. Germline V gene lookup returns CDR1 ENHRY and CDR2 SYGVKD. This CDR3 is CAITTGTGLNTEAFF. DNA for the CDR3: TGTGCCATCACCACCGGGACAGGGCTGAACACTGAAGCTTTCTTT.

V is TRBV5-4 and J is TRBJ2-3; D is perhaps TRBD2 (5 bases). Deletions cut 4 bases from V and 6 bases from J, with 9 bases between. CDR1 is SGHNT, CDR2 YYREEE, per germline (reference sequence). CDR3 length: 12 amino acids. CDR3 loop: CASSPSSDTQYF. In DNA form, the CDR3 reads TGTGCCAGCAGCCCTAGCAGCGATACGCAGTATTTT. The whole variable domain, remainder taken from reference TRBV5-4 and TRBJ2-3, is ETGVTQSPTHLIKTRGQQVTLRCSSQSGHNTVSWYQQALGQGPQFIFQYYREEENGRGNFPPRFSGLQFPNYSSELNVNALELDDSALYLCASSPSSDTQYFGPGTRLTVL.

The chain employs TRBV24-1 and TRBJ2-2, with 9 bases aligning to TRBD1. With V trimmed by 2 bases and J by 4 bases, 4 bases remained unmatched. Germline CDR1 KGHDR, CDR2 SFDVKD. This CDR3 spans 16 amino acids. CDR3 residues: CATSDWGQGVTGELFF. CDR3 in DNA: TGTGCCACCAGTGATTGGGGACAGGGCGTCACCGGGGAGCTGTTTTTT.